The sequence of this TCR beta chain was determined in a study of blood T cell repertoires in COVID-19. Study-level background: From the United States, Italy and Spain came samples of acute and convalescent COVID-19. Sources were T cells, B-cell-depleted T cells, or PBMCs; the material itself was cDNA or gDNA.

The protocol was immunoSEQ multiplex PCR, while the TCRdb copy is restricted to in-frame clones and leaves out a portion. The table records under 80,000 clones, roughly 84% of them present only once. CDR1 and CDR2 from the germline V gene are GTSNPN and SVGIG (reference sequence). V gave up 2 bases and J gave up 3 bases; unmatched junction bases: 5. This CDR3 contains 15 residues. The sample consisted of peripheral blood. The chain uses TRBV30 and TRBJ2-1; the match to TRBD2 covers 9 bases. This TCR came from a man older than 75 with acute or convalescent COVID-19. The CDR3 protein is CAWSSGTSIYNEQFF. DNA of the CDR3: TGTGCCTGGAGTTCCGGGACTAGCATCTACAATGAGCAGTTCTTC.